A selection of T cell receptor beta chains follows, all from one sample in a study of T cells in localized non-small cell lung cancer. Using immunoSEQ multiplex PCR, the repertoire was profiled, and TCRdb retains in-frame clones only, with some absent. Of 1,500 to 2,000 clones in the sample, more than 20% were seen once. This sample comprised normal lung tissue next to the tumor, obtained before any cancer treatment. These receptors were collected from a male donor aged 60 or over with stage II lung adenocarcinoma. Both conserved end residues are part of each CDR3. The D gene is left open where the match is weak. Expanded clones get a size class; other rows say once, few or many, or leave the size out.

d_call	v_call	j_call	clone_size	cdr3_length	cdr3_nt	cdr3_aa
TRBD2	TRBV10-2	TRBJ2-7	-	15	TGCGCCAGCAGTGAGAGTAGCGGGGCCTCCTACGAGCAGTACTTC	CASSESSGASYEQYF
TRBD1	TRBV18	TRBJ1-3	-	16	TGTGCCAGCTCACCTTCGGGACAGGGACCTGGAAACACCATATATTTT	CASSPSGQGPGNTIYF
-	TRBV7-5	TRBJ2-2	many	16	TGTGCCAGCAGCTTAGCTCCCCGTACGGTCACCGGGGAGCTGTTTTTT	CASSLAPRTVTGELFF
TRBD1	TRBV19	TRBJ2-7	-	16	TGTGCCAGTAGGCGAGACTACGGACAGGGTGGCTACGAGCAGTACTTC	CASRRDYGQGGYEQYF
-	TRBV10-2	TRBJ1-5	-	15	TGCGCCAGCAGTGATATTTCAGGGAACAATCAGCCCCAGCATTTT	CASSDISGNNQPQHF
TRBD2	TRBV5-1	TRBJ2-5	-	15	TGCGCCAGCAGCCAAGCTCAAAGGGAGGGAGAGACCCAGTACTTC	CASSQAQREGETQYF
TRBD1	TRBV11-3	TRBJ2-5	-	16	TGTGCCAGCAGCTTAGGTTACTGGGACAGAAAAGAGACCCAGTACTTC	CASSLGYWDRKETQYF
-	TRBV23-1	TRBJ1-1	few	13	TGCGCCAGCAGCTTGTTTCTGAACACTGAAGCTTTCTTT	CASSLFLNTEAFF
TRBD1	TRBV6-8	TRBJ2-7	-	15	TGTGCCAGCAGTTACCAGGGACAGGGGATCTACGAGCAGTACTTC	CASSYQGQGIYEQYF
TRBD1	TRBV10-2	TRBJ2-7	-	15	TGCGCCAGCAGTGAGCGACCTACAGGGGTCTACGAGCAGTACTTC	CASSERPTGVYEQYF
-	TRBV27	TRBJ2-1	few	12	TGTGCCAGCGGCGACTTGTACAATGAGCAGTTCTTC	CASGDLYNEQFF
-	TRBV18	TRBJ1-1	few	12	TGTGCCAGCTCACCACCAGGGGTTAGCGCTTTCTTT	CASSPPGVSAFF
-	TRBV6-8	TRBJ2-7	medium-sized	13	TGTGCCATCGCCTATCTACAGGGAGGCGAGCAGTACTTC	CAIAYLQGGEQYF
-	TRBV6-8	TRBJ1-3	few	15	TGTGCCAGCACCGACGGCCGCAGCTCTGGAAACACCATATATTTT	CASTDGRSSGNTIYF
TRBD2	TRBV10-2	TRBJ2-1	once	13	TGCGCCAGCAGTGCCTTTAGCGGGAGTGAGCAGTTCTTC	CASSAFSGSEQFF
-	TRBV28	TRBJ1-5	-	16	TGTGCCAGCAGTTTAACCCTAACAGGGAGCAATCAGCCCCAGCATTTT	CASSLTLTGSNQPQHF
-	TRBV12-5	TRBJ2-3	medium-sized	18	TGTGCCAGCATCTCCGAACCCACCCCGGGACGAAGCACAGATACGCAGTATTTT	CASISEPTPGRSTDTQYF
-	TRBV9	TRBJ2-6	-	15	TGTGCCAGCAGTGAATTTTTGTCTGGGGCCAACGTCCTGACTTTC	CASSEFLSGANVLTF
TRBD1	TRBV18	TRBJ2-7	-	15	TGTGCCAGCTCACCACCGGTCGACAGGGGGCGCGAGCAGTACTTC	CASSPPVDRGREQYF
TRBD1	TRBV7-2	TRBJ1-2	-	13	TGTGCCAGCAGCCTACAGGGGGCCGTTGGCTACACCTTC	CASSLQGAVGYTF
TRBD1	TRBV11-3	TRBJ2-6	medium-sized	19	TGTGCCAGCAGCCCCGGCCACGGGACAGGGGTCTCTGGGGCCAACGTCCTGACTTTC	CASSPGHGTGVSGANVLTF
-	TRBV11-3	TRBJ1-1	-	16	TGTGCCAGCAGCTTAAACGGCGGGGGAGCGAACACTGAAGCTTTCTTT	CASSLNGGGANTEAFF
-	TRBV29-1	TRBJ2-7	-	14	TGCAGCGTTGCCCGGGACCCGAACTCCTACGAGCAGTACTTC	CSVARDPNSYEQYF
-	TRBV6-8	TRBJ2-7	few	13	TGTGCCAGCTCCGTTGGATACTCCTACGAGCAGTACTTC	CASSVGYSYEQYF
-	TRBV28	TRBJ1-1	-	14	TGTGCCAGCAGCGTAGGGGGAGCGAACACTGAAGCTTTCTTT	CASSVGGANTEAFF
-	TRBV11-3	TRBJ1-3	-	14	TGTGCCAGCAGCTTGGGGGGCTCTGGAAACACCATATATTTT	CASSLGGSGNTIYF
TRBD2	TRBV11-3	TRBJ2-7	-	14	TGTGCCAGCAGCCCTGGACTAGCGGGAGTCGAGCAGTACTTC	CASSPGLAGVEQYF
-	TRBV11-3	TRBJ2-4	medium-sized	14	TGTGCCAGCAGCCAGGGCGGGTCCAAAAACATTCAGTACTTC	CASSQGGSKNIQYF
-	TRBV14	TRBJ1-4	-	15	TGTGCCAGCAGCTTGACCCTTGCAACTAATGAAAAACTGTTTTTT	CASSLTLATNEKLFF